The following is a T cell receptor (beta chain) sequence with its context. Antigen unknown. This sample was taken from a study of shared clonotypes between healthy human individuals. Study-level results: Donor clonotype sharing was expected to depend on sequencing depth.

An assay was performed, and its level was deep. PBMC DNA, left unsorted, was sequenced on ten immunoSEQ deep assay plates. Study processing details: There were no quality scores in the junction-only immunoSEQ sequences, so filtering differed. Assay: immunoSEQ multiplex PCR; the TCRdb copy retains only in-frame clones and omits some. V and J calls and clone size follow that table, whereas D and trimming were derived from the DNA. The data show 530,000 or so clones, around 79% seen once. V was clipped by 2 bases and J by 2 bases; unmatched bases: 20. The CDR3 consists of 20 residues. The germline gives CDR1 MDHEN, CDR2 SYDVKM.

This chain connects TRBV28 to TRBJ1-2, with TRBD1 matching 7 bases. The sequence was obtained from a woman aged 40 to 49 in good health. Some clones in this sample may be carry-over from other donors' samples. The sample taken for sequencing was PBMCs. Here the CDR3 reads CASSLIEETPNRGLNYGYTF. The CDR3, as DNA: TGTGCCAGCAGTTTAATCGAGGAGACACCGAACAGGGGACTAAACTATGGCTACACCTTC.